This TCR beta chain is from a study of shared T cell receptors in the human thymus (dated by TCRdb to the early 2020s). Regarding the study in general: The study investigated the way shared, self-reactive T-cell receptor alpha chains are produced in the human thymus.

The library relied on the immunoSEQ multiplex PCR assay. In TCRdb, the immuneACCESS table is reduced to in-frame sequences with V and J assigned. These tables do not hold every clone; where another copy was compared, an unresolved V gene accounts for under half, and the others remain unexplained. The sample has hundreds of thousands of clones on record, 88% of them singletons. The biggest ten clones account for about 0.01% of the sample. A note on this clone: The antigen it binds to is not known. Base quality data are lacking; no much larger clone is found one base away.

From cysteine to phenylalanine, the CDR3 is 17 amino acids long. Kept here is only the CDR3 DNA, which spans 51 bases and is read in frame from base 1. From V the trimming removes 7 bases and from J it removes 1 base, while the gene matches leave 13 bases of the junction unaccounted for. According to the germline V gene, CDR1 reads KGHSH and CDR2 reads LQKENI. This sample was also put to use in a study of human thymus T cells. The second paper further reports: Immunologically healthy infants undergoing open corrective cardiac surgery for congenital heart defects in Finland were used as donors. Thymus tissue was collected as surgical resects that were removed during corrective cardiac surgery. V and J gene segment usage appeared biased in both thymic and peripheral blood repertoires. Highly overlapping thymic TCR repertoires among unrelated individuals were reported in the related research. TCR alpha and beta repertoires from roughly 8 infant thymus samples and four related peripheral blood samples were characterized in the study. The cohort included about 6 male and two female infants, with donor ages spanning 7 to 244 days. After being mechanically released from the tissue, thymocytes were kept at -70 degrees C in pellets of about 8.5-34 million cells. A QIAsymphony instrument was used to extract genomic DNA from frozen cell pellets. TCRB and TCRAD loci were amplified from a standardized quantity of quality-controlled genomic DNA using the immunoSEQ multiplex PCR assay. The amplicons spanned the V(D)J region and were long enough to cover the CDR3 and allow V and J genes to be identified. Amplicon sequencing was performed on an Illumina platform through the commercial immunoSEQ service. Primer bias and sequencing errors were corrected as previously described, and TCRAD and TCRB were defined on the basis of the IMGT database. The repertoires were analysed using immunoSEQ Analyzer 3.0 and VDJTools for basic statistics, V/J segment usage, diversity estimates, rarefaction and pairwise overlap. To estimate diversity, the Chao1, ChaoE, Efron-Thisted, Shannon and inverse Simpson indices were applied, and diversity was also estimated on datasets down-sampled to the smallest sample. Repertoire overlap was determined by strict matching of CDR3 nucleotide sequence, V gene and J gene, and Jaccard-based multidimensional scaling clustering was applied. On average, thymus samples yielded around 800,000 unique TCRB clonotypes, whereas blood samples yielded 75,000 to 95,000.

This receptor was identified in a boy in the first two years of life with a congenital heart defect. Donor details come from another sample of the same person, matched by shared clones. This receptor chain uses TRBV18 and TRBJ2-3; a stretch of 8 junction bases matches TRBD2. Sequencing was carried out using thymocytes. The DNA sequence follows: TGTGCCAGCTATCATAGCGGGAAAAAGTATGGCACAGATACGCAGTATTTT. Translated, it reads CASYHSGKKYGTDTQYF.